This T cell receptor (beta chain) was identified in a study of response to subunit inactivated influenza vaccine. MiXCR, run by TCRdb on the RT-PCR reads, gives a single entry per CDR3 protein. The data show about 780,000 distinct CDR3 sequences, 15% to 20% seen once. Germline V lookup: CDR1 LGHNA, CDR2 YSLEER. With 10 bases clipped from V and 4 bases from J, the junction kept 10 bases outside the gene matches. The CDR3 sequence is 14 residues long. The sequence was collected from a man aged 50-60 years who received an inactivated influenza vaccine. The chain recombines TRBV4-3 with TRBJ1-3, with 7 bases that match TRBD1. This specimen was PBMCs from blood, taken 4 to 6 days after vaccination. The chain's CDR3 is CANQTGLSGNTIYF. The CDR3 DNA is TGCGCCAACCAGACAGGGCTGAGCGGAAACACCATATATTTT.